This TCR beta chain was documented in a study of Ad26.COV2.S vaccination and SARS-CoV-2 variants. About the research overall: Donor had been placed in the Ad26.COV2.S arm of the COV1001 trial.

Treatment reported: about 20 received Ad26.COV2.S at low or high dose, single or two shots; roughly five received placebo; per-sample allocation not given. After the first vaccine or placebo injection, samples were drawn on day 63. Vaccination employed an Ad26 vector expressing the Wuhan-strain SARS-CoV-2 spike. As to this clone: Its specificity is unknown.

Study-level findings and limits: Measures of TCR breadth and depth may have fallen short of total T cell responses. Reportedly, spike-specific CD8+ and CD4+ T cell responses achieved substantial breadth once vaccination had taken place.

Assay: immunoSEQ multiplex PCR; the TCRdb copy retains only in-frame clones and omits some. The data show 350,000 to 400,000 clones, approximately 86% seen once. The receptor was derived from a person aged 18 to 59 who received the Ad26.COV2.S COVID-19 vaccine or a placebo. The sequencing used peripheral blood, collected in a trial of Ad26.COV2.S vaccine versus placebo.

CDR3 nucleotide sequence: TGCGCCAGCAGCTTGGCCCTGACTAGCGGGGGGAGTAGCTCCTACGAGCAGTACTTC. Translation: CASSLALTSGGSSSYEQYF. The gene calls are TRBV5-1 and TRBJ2-7; 13 bases are a match to TRBD2. Germline CDR1 SGHRS, CDR2 YFSETQ. The CDR3 runs to 19 residues. The V gene end was trimmed by 0 bases and the J gene end by 0 bases; junction bases not matched to a gene: 9.